Presented here are 24 T cell receptor beta chains from one specimen sequenced in a study of blood T cell repertoires in COVID-19. Sequencing used immunoSEQ multiplex PCR; TCRdb keeps in-frame clones, though not all of them. The table lists approximately 22,000 clones, over 65% of them singletons, with around 21% in the top ten. Sequencing input: peripheral blood. These receptors were collected from a human donor in a cohort sampled during active or convalescent COVID-19.

V and J are TRBV6-4 and TRBJ1-2; D is unclear. Trimming removed 2 bases at V and 5 bases at J, with 6 bases between. CDR1 is MRHNA, CDR2 SNTAGT, per germline. This CDR3 region has 12 residues. This chain's CDR3 is CASSDEAYGYTF. CDR3 nucleotide sequence: TGTGCCAGCAGTGACGAGGCGTATGGCTACACCTTC.

This chain uses TRBV30 with TRBJ1-4, with D possibly matching TRBD1 (5 bases). The CDR3 is made up of 15 amino acids. V lost 1 base and J lost 6, with 15 bases in between. Germline V gene lookup returns CDR1 GTSNPN and CDR2 SVGIG (reference sequence). The CDR3 here is CAWSARGGGYEKLFF. The CDR3 coding sequence is TGTGCCTGGAGTGCGCGTGGGGGGGGGTATGAAAAACTGTTTTTT.

The chain recombines TRBV29-1 with TRBJ2-4; possibly TRBD2 for D (5 bases). The CDR3 spans 15 residues. Trimming took 1 base from V and 0 from J, leaving 10 bases between them. Germline values: CDR1 SQVTM, CDR2 ANQGSEA. The CDR3 region has the DNA TGCAGCGTTGAAGGGACTTCTCTAGCCAAAAACATTCAGTACTTC. It translates to CSVEGTSLAKNIQYF.

This chain joins TRBV6-5 and TRBJ2-1, with 11 bases lining up with TRBD2. V lost 7 bases, J lost 5 bases, and 4 bases stayed unmatched. The CDR3 extends over 14 amino acids. Germline lookup yields CDR1 MNHEY and CDR2 SVGAGI. The DNA for the CDR3 is TGTGCCAGCATTCGACTAGCGGGGCACAATGAGCAGTTCTTC. Its protein is CASIRLAGHNEQFF.

The V and J genes are TRBV19 and TRBJ2-3; tentatively, D is TRBD2 (6 bases). The CDR3 consists of 16 residues. Trimming took off 7 bases at V and 7 bases at J, with 24 bases between the two ends. From germline, CDR1 is LNHDA and CDR2 SQIVND (reference sequence). The CDR3 spells CASTPLGARGRNTQYF. The CDR3 coding sequence is TGTGCCAGTACCCCCCTGGGAGCCCGGGGGAGAAATACGCAGTATTTT.

This sequence joins TRBV5-1 and TRBJ1-1, with 9 bases matching TRBD1. The CDR3 covers 12 residues. Looked up from germline, CDR1 is SGHRS and CDR2 is YFSETQ. Losses at the gene ends were 5 bases for V and 10 bases for J; bases not matched to a gene: 6. CDR3 loop: CASRRDRVGAFF. The DNA of the CDR3 is TGCGCCAGCAGGCGGGACAGGGTTGGAGCTTTCTTT.

CDR3 amino acids: CASSWTSGSPLHF. In nucleotides, the CDR3 is TGTGCCAGCAGTTGGACCTCAGGGTCACCCCTCCACTTT. The chain carries TRBV12-3 or TRBV12-4 and TRBJ1-6; D possibly corresponds to TRBD1 (5 bases). This CDR3 contains 13 residues. With 4 bases removed from V and 10 bases from J, the gap between germline ends came to 11 bases.

In this sample, this clone turned up once. The chain uses TRBV18 and TRBJ1-2; D is unclear. This CDR3 has 15 residues. Germline CDR1 and CDR2: KGHSH and LQKENI. Trimming removed 4 bases from V and 7 bases from J, with 19 bases in between. The CDR3 loop is CASSRPEGSVRGYTF. The CDR3, as DNA: TGTGCCAGCTCACGCCCCGAAGGGAGTGTCCGTGGCTACACCTTC.

The chain uses TRBV29-1 and TRBJ2-7, with D possibly matching TRBD2 (5 bases). V was shortened by 7 bases and J by 7 bases, with 17 bases between the two germline ends. The CDR3 runs 12 residues. Germline V lookup: CDR1 SQVTM, CDR2 ANQGSEA. The CDR3 sequence is CSGISSGSEQYF. Written as DNA, the CDR3 is TGCAGCGGCATTTCATCGGGGAGTGAGCAGTACTTC.

The rearrangement uses TRBV11-2 and TRBJ2-7; no clear D. This CDR3 spans 15 amino acids. The germline gives CDR1 SGHAT, CDR2 FQNNGV. The V end lost 5 bases, the J end lost 3 bases, and 17 bases lay between the germline ends. The CDR3 DNA reads as TGTGCCAGCAGCCTCCCTTCGCGGCTAAACTACGAGCAGTACTTC. As protein: CASSLPSRLNYEQYF.

The chain has TRBV5-1 and TRBJ2-4; TRBD1 might be the D (6 bases). CDR1 and CDR2 (germline): SGHRS, YFSETQ. The ends were cut back, 4 bases at V and 6 bases at J, with 14 bases in the middle. The CDR3 has 14 amino acids. CDR3 region: CASSTGQKLNIQYF. CDR3 nucleotides: TGCGCCAGCAGCACCGGACAGAAGTTAAACATTCAGTACTTC.

With respect to this clone: Sequence at one end of the junction differs from germline and may be a read error. The chain recombines TRBV10-3 with TRBJ1-3, with 7 bases aligning to TRBD1. Germline V gene sequence: CDR1 ENHRY, CDR2 SYGVKD. The CDR3 contains 16 residues. The CDR3 nucleotides are TGTGCCATCAGTGACTACAGGGGCCACTCTAGAAACACCATATATTTT. The encoded protein is CAISDYRGHSRNTIYF.

The rearrangement uses TRBV5-1 and TRBJ2-5; 7 bases are shared with TRBD1. The CDR3 contains 15 residues. V lost 0 bases, J lost 4 bases, and 6 bases stayed unmatched. Germline lookup yields CDR1 SGHRS and CDR2 YFSETQ. The CDR3 protein is CASSLDGTELETQYF. In DNA form, the CDR3 reads TGCGCCAGCAGCTTGGATGGGACAGAATTAGAGACCCAGTACTTC.

The genes are TRBV6-1 and TRBJ1-2, with D perhaps TRBD1 (6 bases). The CDR3 totals 14 residues. CDR1 is MNHNS and CDR2 is SASEGT in the germline V gene. V lost 4 bases, J lost 5 bases, and 14 bases lay in between. CDR3 sequence (DNA): TGTGCCAGCAGTGCGGGGGGCCAGCTTTATGGCTACACCTTC. The encoded protein is CASSAGGQLYGYTF.

This rearrangement joins TRBV15 to TRBJ1-3, with 7 positions matching TRBD1. The CDR3 runs 19 residues. Germline CDR1 is LNHNV and CDR2 is YYDKDF (reference sequence). After removal of 4 bases from V and 0 bases from J, the junction contained 15 bases not matched to a gene. Here the CDR3 DNA reads TGTGCCACCAGCAACTACATGGGACAGCCGCTTTCCTCTGGAAACACCATATATTTT. As protein: CATSNYMGQPLSSGNTIYF.

V and J are TRBV11-2 and TRBJ1-1; weak D call: TRBD1 (6 bases). Between the trimmed V and J ends, which lost 6 bases and 5 bases, there was a span of 10 bases. This CDR3 comprises 12 residues. Germline V CDR1 and CDR2: SGHAT, FQNNGV. The CDR3 sequence: CASRSQGTEAFF. In DNA, the CDR3 is TGTGCCAGCAGATCCCAGGGGACTGAAGCTTTCTTT.

V gene TRBV6-2 or TRBV6-3 combines with J gene TRBJ1-2; D unclear. Germline CDR1 MNHEY, CDR2 SVGEGT. The CDR3 extends over 13 amino acids. Deletions cut 4 bases from V and 6 bases from J, with 12 bases between. CDR3: CASSLAEINGYTF. For the CDR3, the DNA is TGTGCCAGCAGTTTGGCAGAAATTAATGGCTACACCTTC.

This chain connects TRBV28 to TRBJ1-6; TRBD1 is a possible D gene (5 bases). The CDR3 is 12 amino acids. V lost 6 bases and J 6 bases, leaving 6 bases between the germline ends. CDR1 and CDR2 (germline): MDHEN, SYDVKM. The CDR3 DNA follows: TGTGCCAGCAGAGACAGTAATTCACCCCTCCACTTT. It codes for CASRDSNSPLHF.

This chain joins TRBV28 and TRBJ1-6, with D possibly TRBD1 on 6 matching bases. CDR1 and CDR2 (germline): MDHEN, SYDVKM. Trimming cost V 8 bases and J 9 bases, with 20 bases left between them. This CDR3 has 15 residues. The DNA for the CDR3 is TGTGCCAGCCTAGATCGCTTGACAGGAGGTTCACCCCTCCACTTT. Protein product: CASLDRLTGGSPLHF. The whole variable domain, remainder taken from reference TRBV28 and TRBJ1-6, is DVKVTQSSRYLVKRTGEKVFLECVQDMDHENMFWYRQDPGLGLRLIYFSYDVKMKEKGDIPEGYSVSREKKERFSLILESASTNQTSMYLCASLDRLTGGSPLHFGNGTRLTVT.

The rearrangement joins TRBV3-1 (or the pseudogene TRBV3-2) to TRBJ1-2; the D is unclear. Trimming took off 1 base at V and 2 bases at J, with 8 bases between the two ends. The CDR3 is made up of 14 amino acids. Germline CDR1 is LGHDT and CDR2 is YNNKEL (reference sequence). CDR3 in DNA: TGTGCCAGCAGCCAAGTTGGAGGGAACTATGGCTACACCTTC. Encoded protein: CASSQVGGNYGYTF.

The rearrangement links TRBV6-2 or TRBV6-3 to TRBJ1-1, with D unresolved. V was trimmed by 0 bases and J by 0 bases, leaving 8 bases between them. Germline CDR1 is MNHEY and CDR2 is SVGEGT. CDR3 size: 15 residues. The chain's CDR3 is CASSYSPGMNTEAFF. CDR3 coding DNA: TGTGCCAGCAGTTACTCGCCGGGTATGAACACTGAAGCTTTCTTT.

Written as DNA, the CDR3 is TGTGCCAGTAGTAGGACTAGCGGGAGGGCCTGGCATGAGCAGTTCTTC. Amino acids: CASSRTSGRAWHEQFF. The chain joins TRBV19 to TRBJ2-1; 15 bases agree with TRBD2. CDR1 LNHDA and CDR2 SQIVND come from the germline V gene (reference sequence). Losses at the gene ends were 4 bases for V and 8 bases for J; bases not matched to a gene: 6. This CDR3 comprises 16 residues.

Turning to this clone: The junction departs from germline at one end; a sequencing error may be responsible. The CDR3 sequence: CASSLTGQGSYGQYF. Here the CDR3 DNA reads TGCGCCAGCAGCTTGACGGGACAGGGCTCTTACGGGCAGTACTTC. The J gene is TRBJ2-7, the V gene TRBV5-1, with TRBD1 matching over 9 bases. Germline CDR1 and CDR2: SGHRS and YFSETQ. This CDR3 is 15 amino acids long.

The chain carries TRBV19 and TRBJ1-1; D is ambiguous. The CDR3 contains 13 residues. Germline values: CDR1 LNHDA, CDR2 SQIVND (reference sequence). V shed 5 bases and J shed 5 bases, with 12 bases lying between them. In DNA, the CDR3 is TGTGCCAGTAGTGGCAGTCTCAGGACTGAAGCTTTCTTT. It specifies CASSGSLRTEAFF.